The sequence of this T cell receptor (beta chain) was determined in a study of shared clonotypes between healthy human individuals. This table comes from immunoSEQ multiplex PCR, and its TCRdb copy is limited to in-frame clones, with some not included. The table records over a million clones, approximately 96% of them present only once. The sample comprised naive CD4+ T cells sorted from blood. The subset here: CD45RA+ positively selected. The clonotype originates from a young man in good health.

The CDR3 loop is CSGQVWNTEAFF. CDR3 in DNA: TGCAGCGGACAGGTTTGGAACACTGAAGCTTTCTTT. V usage is TRBV29-1 and J usage is TRBJ1-1; D may be TRBD1 (6 bases). V was trimmed by 7 bases and J by 1 base, leaving 10 bases between them. CDR3 length: 12 residues. The germline V gene encodes CDR1 SQVTM and CDR2 ANQGSEA.